This T cell receptor beta chain was captured in a study of T cells in tuberculosis. Study-wide context: CD1B tetramers identified T cells specific for mycobacterial lipid GMM. Points from the study as a whole: The stringent gate may have excluded weak CD1B-GMM tetramer binders.

Only one count was recorded for this clone. After thawing and overnight rest, PBMC were stained with GMM-loaded CD1B tetramer, viability dye and anti-CD3 for sorting. The CD1B tetramers carried C32 glucose monomycolate purified from Rhodococcus equi. PBMC for tetramer sorting were first depleted of CD14-expressing monocytes. The method was immunoSEQ multiplex PCR; TCRdb's version includes in-frame clones alone and lacks a portion of them. The sample lists tens of thousands of clones, approximately 90% occurring once. V shed 0 bases and J 11 bases; nucleotides not matched to a gene: 8. Germline V CDR1 and CDR2: SGHTA, FQGNSA. The CDR3 has 14 residues.

The chain couples TRBV7-2 to TRBJ1-1; 8 nucleotides align to TRBD1. Sequenced material: CD1b-GMM tetramer-negative cells sorted from PBMCs. The TCR sequence derives from an adult woman with latent tuberculosis. The CDR3 loop reads CASSLAGTGRRAFF. The CDR3 bases are TGTGCCAGCAGCTTAGCCGGGACAGGTCGGCGCGCTTTCTTT.